This entry concerns a single T cell receptor (beta chain). The sample is drawn from a study of control samples from healthy donors and cancer patients. Sequencing used immunoSEQ multiplex PCR; TCRdb keeps in-frame clones, though not all of them. The repertoire holds more than 85,000 clones, with 90% as singletons. The sample comprised blood. This TCR came from a human donor in good health. The donor label of this sample is uncertain.

The CDR3, as DNA: TGTGCCACCAGTGGCCCCGGAGCGTACCAAGAGACCCAGTACTTC. Encoded protein: CATSGPGAYQETQYF. V gene TRBV24-1 combines with J gene TRBJ2-5; D remains ambiguous. The CDR3 is 15 residues long. From germline, CDR1 is KGHDR and CDR2 SFDVKD. The V gene lost 5 bases and the J gene lost 0 bases, with 12 bases spanning the gap.